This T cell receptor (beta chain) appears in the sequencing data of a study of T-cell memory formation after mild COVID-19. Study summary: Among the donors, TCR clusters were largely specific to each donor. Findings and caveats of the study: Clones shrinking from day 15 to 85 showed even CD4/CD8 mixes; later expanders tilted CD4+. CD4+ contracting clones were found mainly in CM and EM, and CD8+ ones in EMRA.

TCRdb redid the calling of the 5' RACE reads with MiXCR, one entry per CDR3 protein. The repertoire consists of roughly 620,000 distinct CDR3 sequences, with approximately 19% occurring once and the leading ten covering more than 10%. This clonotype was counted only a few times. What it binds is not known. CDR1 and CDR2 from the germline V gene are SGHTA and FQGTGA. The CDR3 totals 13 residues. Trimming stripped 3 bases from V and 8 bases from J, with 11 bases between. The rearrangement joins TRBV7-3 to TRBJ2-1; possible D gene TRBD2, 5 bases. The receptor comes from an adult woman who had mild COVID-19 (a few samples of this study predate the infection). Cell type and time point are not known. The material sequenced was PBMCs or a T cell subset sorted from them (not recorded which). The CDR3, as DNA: TGTGCCAGCAGCTTTCTGGCGGGTGATGAGCAGTTCTTC. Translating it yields CASSFLAGDEQFF.